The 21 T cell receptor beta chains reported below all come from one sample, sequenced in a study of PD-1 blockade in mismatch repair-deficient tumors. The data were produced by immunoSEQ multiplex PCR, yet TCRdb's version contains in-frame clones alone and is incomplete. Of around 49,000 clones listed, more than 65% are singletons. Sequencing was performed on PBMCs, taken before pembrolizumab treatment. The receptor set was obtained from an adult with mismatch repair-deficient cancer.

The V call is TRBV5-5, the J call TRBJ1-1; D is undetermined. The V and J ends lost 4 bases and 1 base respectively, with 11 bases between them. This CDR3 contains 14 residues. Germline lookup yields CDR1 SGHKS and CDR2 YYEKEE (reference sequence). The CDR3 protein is CASSRGRTNTEAFF. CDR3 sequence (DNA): TGTGCCAGCAGCCGCGGGAGGACGAACACTGAAGCTTTCTTT.

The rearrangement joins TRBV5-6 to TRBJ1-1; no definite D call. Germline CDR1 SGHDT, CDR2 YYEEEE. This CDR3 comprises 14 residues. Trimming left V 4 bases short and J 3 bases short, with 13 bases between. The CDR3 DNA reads TGTGCCAGCAGCCGTTCAGATTTTTACACTGAAGCTTTCTTT. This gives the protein CASSRSDFYTEAFF.

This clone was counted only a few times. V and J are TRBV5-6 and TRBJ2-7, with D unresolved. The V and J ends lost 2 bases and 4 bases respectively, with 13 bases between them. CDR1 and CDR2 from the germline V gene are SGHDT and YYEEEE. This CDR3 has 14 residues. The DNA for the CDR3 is TGTGCCAGCAGCTTCATTGGACGACGGTACGAGCAGTACTTC. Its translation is CASSFIGRRYEQYF.

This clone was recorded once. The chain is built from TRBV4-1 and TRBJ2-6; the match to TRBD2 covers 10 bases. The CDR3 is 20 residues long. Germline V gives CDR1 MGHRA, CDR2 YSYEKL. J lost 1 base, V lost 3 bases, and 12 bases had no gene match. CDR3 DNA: TGCGCCAGCAGCCAGAGACCTCTAGGGACTAGCGATTCTGGGGCCAACGTCCTGACTTTC. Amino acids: CASSQRPLGTSDSGANVLTF.

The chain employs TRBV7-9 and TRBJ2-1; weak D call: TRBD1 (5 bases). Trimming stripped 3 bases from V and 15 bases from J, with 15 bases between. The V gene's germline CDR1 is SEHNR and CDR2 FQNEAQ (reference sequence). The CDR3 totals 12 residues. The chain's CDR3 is CASSFTDRHPFF. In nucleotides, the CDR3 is TGTGCCAGCAGCTTTACCGACAGACATCCGTTCTTC.

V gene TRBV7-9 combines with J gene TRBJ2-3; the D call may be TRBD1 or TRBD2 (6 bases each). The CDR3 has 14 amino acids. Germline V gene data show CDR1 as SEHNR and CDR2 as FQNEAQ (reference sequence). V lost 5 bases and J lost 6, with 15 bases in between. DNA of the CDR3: TGTGCCAGCAGCCACGTGACTAGGGGGGATACGCAGTATTTT. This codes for CASSHVTRGDTQYF.

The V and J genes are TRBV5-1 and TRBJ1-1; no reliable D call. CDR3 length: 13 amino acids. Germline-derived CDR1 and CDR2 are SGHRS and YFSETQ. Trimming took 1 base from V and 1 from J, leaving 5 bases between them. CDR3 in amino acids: CASSLRSNTEAFF. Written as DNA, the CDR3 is TGCGCCAGCAGCTTGAGGTCGAACACTGAAGCTTTCTTT.

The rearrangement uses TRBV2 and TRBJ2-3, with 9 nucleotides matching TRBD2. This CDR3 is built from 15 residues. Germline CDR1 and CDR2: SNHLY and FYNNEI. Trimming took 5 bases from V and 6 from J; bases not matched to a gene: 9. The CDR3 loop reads CASSPLAGALDTQYF. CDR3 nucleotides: TGTGCCAGCAGTCCATTAGCGGGAGCTCTGGATACGCAGTATTTT.

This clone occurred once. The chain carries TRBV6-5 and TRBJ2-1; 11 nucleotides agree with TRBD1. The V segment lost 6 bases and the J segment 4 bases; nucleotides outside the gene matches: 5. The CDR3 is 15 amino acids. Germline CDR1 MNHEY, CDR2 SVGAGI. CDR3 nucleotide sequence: TGTGCCAGCAGCGCCGGGACAGGGGGATACAATGAGCAGTTCTTC. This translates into CASSAGTGGYNEQFF.

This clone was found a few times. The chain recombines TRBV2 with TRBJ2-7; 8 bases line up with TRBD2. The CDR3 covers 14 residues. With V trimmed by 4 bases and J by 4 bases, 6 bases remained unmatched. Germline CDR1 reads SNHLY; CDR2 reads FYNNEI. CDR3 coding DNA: TGTGCCAGCAGTGTGGAGCGGGAGTCGTACGAGCAGTACTTC. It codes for CASSVERESYEQYF.

This CDR3 is CASSQDGNLRDYEQYF. The CDR3 nucleotides are TGTGCCAGCAGCCAAGATGGGAATCTTCGGGACTACGAGCAGTACTTC. The chain combines TRBV4-2 with TRBJ2-7; D might be TRBD2 (5 bases). Germline V gene lookup returns CDR1 LGHNA and CDR2 YNFKEQ. Trimming cost V 0 bases and J 3 bases, with 15 bases left between them. The CDR3 contains 16 residues.

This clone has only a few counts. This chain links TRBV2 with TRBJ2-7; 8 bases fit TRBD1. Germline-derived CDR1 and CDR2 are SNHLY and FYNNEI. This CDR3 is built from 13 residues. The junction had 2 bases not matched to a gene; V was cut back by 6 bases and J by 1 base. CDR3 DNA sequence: TGTGCCAGCAGACAGGGGGGTTCCTACGAGCAGTACTTC. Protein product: CASRQGGSYEQYF.

The CDR3 DNA reads as TGTGCCACCAGCAGCCACAATGAGCAGTTCTTC. It translates to CATSSHNEQFF. V usage is TRBV15 and J usage is TRBJ2-1; D is uncertain. The germline V and J ends were trimmed by 3 bases and 5 bases, with 2 bases remaining between them. Germline values: CDR1 LNHNV, CDR2 YYDKDF (reference sequence). The length of the CDR3 is 11 residues.

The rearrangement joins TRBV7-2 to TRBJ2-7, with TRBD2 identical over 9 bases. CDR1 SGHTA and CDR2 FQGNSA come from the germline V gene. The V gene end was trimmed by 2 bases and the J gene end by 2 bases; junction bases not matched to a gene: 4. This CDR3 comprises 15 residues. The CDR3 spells CASSLRTSVTYEQYF. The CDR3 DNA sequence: TGTGCCAGCAGCTTAAGGACTAGCGTAACCTACGAGCAGTACTTC.

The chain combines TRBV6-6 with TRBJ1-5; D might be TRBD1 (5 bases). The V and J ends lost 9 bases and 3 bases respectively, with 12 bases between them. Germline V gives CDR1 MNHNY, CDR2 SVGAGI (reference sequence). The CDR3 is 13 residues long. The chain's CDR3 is CASTQGLNQPQHF. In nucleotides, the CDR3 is TGTGCCAGTACCCAGGGCCTCAATCAGCCCCAGCATTTT.

CDR3 residues: CASSEYWDSKGNEQFF. CDR3 sequence (DNA): TGTGCCAGCAGTGAATATTGGGACTCTAAGGGGAATGAGCAGTTCTTC. This chain joins TRBV25-1 and TRBJ2-1; the D gene is possibly TRBD2 (6 bases). CDR3 length: 16 amino acids. Looked up from germline, CDR1 is MGHDK and CDR2 is SYGVNS. V gave up 0 bases and J gave up 7 bases, with 16 bases separating them.

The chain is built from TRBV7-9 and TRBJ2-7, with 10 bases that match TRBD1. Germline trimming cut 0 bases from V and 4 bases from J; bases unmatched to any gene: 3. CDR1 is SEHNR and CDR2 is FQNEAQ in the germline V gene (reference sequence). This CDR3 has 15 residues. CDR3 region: CASSLARGQGYEQYF. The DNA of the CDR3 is TGTGCCAGCAGCTTAGCGCGGGGACAGGGGTACGAGCAGTACTTC.

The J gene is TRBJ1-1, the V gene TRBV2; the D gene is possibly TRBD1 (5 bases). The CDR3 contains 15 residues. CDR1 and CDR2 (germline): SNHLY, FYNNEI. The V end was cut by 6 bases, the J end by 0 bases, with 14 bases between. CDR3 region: CASRAGRRMNTEAFF. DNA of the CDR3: TGTGCCAGCAGGGCAGGGCGGCGCATGAACACTGAAGCTTTCTTT.

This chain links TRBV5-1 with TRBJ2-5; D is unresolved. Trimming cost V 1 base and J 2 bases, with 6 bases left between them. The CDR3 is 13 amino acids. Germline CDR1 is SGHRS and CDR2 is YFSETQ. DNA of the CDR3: TGCGCCAGCAGCTTGTACGGTCAAGAGACCCAGTACTTC. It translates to CASSLYGQETQYF.

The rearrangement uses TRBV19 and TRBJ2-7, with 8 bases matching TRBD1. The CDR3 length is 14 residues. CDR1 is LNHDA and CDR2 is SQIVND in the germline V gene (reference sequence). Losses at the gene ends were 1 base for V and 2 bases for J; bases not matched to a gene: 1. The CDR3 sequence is CASSIGTGPYEQYF. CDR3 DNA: TGTGCCAGTAGTATAGGGACAGGGCCCTACGAGCAGTACTTC.

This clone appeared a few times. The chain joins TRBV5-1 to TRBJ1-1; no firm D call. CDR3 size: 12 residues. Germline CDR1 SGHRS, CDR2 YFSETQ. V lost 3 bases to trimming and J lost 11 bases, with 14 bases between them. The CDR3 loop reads CASSSNGNYAFF. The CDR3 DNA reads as TGCGCCAGCAGCTCGAATGGGAATTACGCTTTCTTT.